This entry lists 23 T cell receptor beta chains sequenced from one sample in a study of cytomegalovirus exposure and HLA in healthy donors. The PCR employed 60 Vbeta primers together with 13 Jbeta primers. TCRdb's copy holds only in-frame clones and misses some; the assay was immunoSEQ multiplex PCR. The table includes 90,000 or so clones, more than 65% detected once. Sequenced material: PBMCs. The receptor set was obtained from a woman between 18 and 29 years old in good health and CMV-seropositive.

This clone was seen more than once but under ten times. This sequence joins TRBV5-8 and TRBJ1-2; 8 nucleotides match TRBD1. The V gene end was trimmed by 0 bases and the J gene end by 4 bases; junction bases not matched to a gene: 2. The CDR3 totals 14 residues. CDR1 is SGHTS and CDR2 is YDEGEE in the germline V gene. Here the CDR3 reads CASSLGDRGYGYTF. The CDR3 nucleotides read TGTGCCAGCAGCTTGGGAGACAGGGGCTATGGCTACACCTTC.

Only one count was recorded for this clone. J is TRBJ2-7 and V is TRBV5-5; 8 bases match TRBD1. This CDR3 comprises 12 residues. In germline, CDR1 is SGHKS, CDR2 YYEKEE (reference sequence). Losses at the gene ends were 4 bases for V and 7 bases for J; bases not matched to a gene: 4. Here the CDR3 reads CASSPDREEQYF. CDR3 nucleotides: TGTGCCAGCAGCCCGGACAGGGAAGAGCAGTACTTC.

This rearrangement joins TRBV29-1 to TRBJ2-1, with 10 bases identical to TRBD1. Germline V gene lookup returns CDR1 SQVTM and CDR2 ANQGSEA. V was pared by 7 bases and J by 10 bases, with 7 bases of the junction left unmatched. The CDR3 totals 12 residues. This chain's CDR3 is CSATGQGTEQFF. The CDR3, as DNA: TGCAGCGCCACGGGACAGGGGACCGAGCAGTTCTTC.

The rearrangement joins TRBV6-5 to TRBJ1-4; D ambiguous. Trimming pared 6 bases from V and 4 bases from J, leaving 15 bases between. This CDR3 is built from 15 residues. Germline-derived CDR1 and CDR2 are MNHEY and SVGAGI. Written as DNA, the CDR3 is TGTGCCAGCAGCCCAACCGGACTAAATAATGAAAAACTGTTTTTT. Its protein product is CASSPTGLNNEKLFF.

This clone was detected once. The chain joins TRBV6-6 to TRBJ1-5; D unresolved. Per germline, CDR1 MNHNY and CDR2 SVGAGI (reference sequence). V lost 2 bases and J lost 2, with 7 bases in between. The CDR3 length is 14 residues. CDR3 residues: CASSYRQGNQPQHF. CDR3 DNA sequence: TGTGCCAGCAGTTACCGACAAGGCAATCAGCCCCAGCATTTT.

The gene calls are TRBV11-2 and TRBJ2-3; D call uncertain. Germline loops: CDR1 SGHAT, CDR2 FQNNGV. The CDR3 is 15 amino acids. Between the trimmed V and J ends, which lost 5 bases and 5 bases, there was a span of 17 bases. This CDR3 is CASSPRSSRGDTQYF. CDR3 nucleotide sequence: TGTGCCAGCAGCCCCCGGTCCTCCAGAGGAGATACGCAGTATTTT.

V is TRBV5-1 and J is TRBJ2-2; 13 nucleotides match TRBD2. This CDR3 is built from 14 residues. Trimming removed 7 bases from V and 7 bases from J; junction bases left unmatched: 4. Per germline, CDR1 SGHRS and CDR2 YFSETQ. The chain's CDR3 is CASRTSGGVGELFF. The CDR3 nucleotides read TGCGCCAGCCGGACTAGCGGGGGAGTCGGGGAGCTGTTTTTT. Looking up the rest from reference TRBV5-1 and TRBJ2-2 gives the full variable domain: KAGVTQTPRYLIKTRGQQVTLSCSPISGHRSVSWYQQTPGQGLQFLFEYFSETQRNKGNFPGRFSGRQFSNSRSEMNVSTLELGDSALYLCASRTSGGVGELFFGEGSRLTVL.

V is TRBV5-4 and J is TRBJ2-5; D uncertain. The CDR3 loop spans 14 amino acids. Trimming took 4 bases from V and 7 from J, leaving 17 bases between them. From germline, CDR1 is SGHNT and CDR2 YYREEE (reference sequence). The CDR3 region has the DNA TGTGCCAGCAGCCCCCCCCGTGCGGATGGGACCCAGTACTTC. Its translation is CASSPPRADGTQYF.

A word on this clone: At the DNA level, this CDR3 is encoded by other sequences in the same sample as well. The genes are TRBV7-2 and TRBJ2-1, with 8 bases matching TRBD2. The junction had 2 bases not matched to a gene; V was cut back by 0 bases and J by 10 bases. This CDR3 contains 13 residues. CDR1 SGHTA and CDR2 FQGNSA come from the germline V gene. The CDR3 DNA follows: TGTGCCAGCAGCTTAGCGCGCGGGGGGGAGCAGTTCTTC. Residues: CASSLARGGEQFF.

This clone appeared a few times. The chain is built from TRBV27 and TRBJ2-3; 9 bases map to TRBD2. The trim removed 4 bases at V and 0 bases at J, leaving 11 bases unmatched. The CDR3 covers 18 residues. From germline, CDR1 is MNHEY and CDR2 SMNVEV (reference sequence). As DNA, the CDR3 is TGTGCCAGCAGTTCCAGACCGCTAGCGGGATCTAGCACAGATACGCAGTATTTT. Encoded protein: CASSSRPLAGSSTDTQYF.

The chain uses TRBV7-2 and TRBJ1-5; 10 positions match TRBD1. V lost 1 base to trimming and J lost 7 bases; unmatched junction nucleotides: 10. The CDR3 has 17 amino acids. Germline V CDR1 and CDR2: SGHTA, FQGNSA. CDR3 nucleotides: TGTGCCAGCAGCTTAGTCCTGGGACAGGGGTTTGGACAGCCCCAGCATTTT. This encodes CASSLVLGQGFGQPQHF.

This clone was recorded a few times. The genes are TRBV2 and TRBJ1-1, with D possibly being TRBD1 (6 bases). The CDR3 extends over 15 amino acids. Germline assignment: CDR1 SNHLY and CDR2 FYNNEI. Between the trimmed V and J ends, which lost 3 bases and 6 bases, there was a span of 17 bases. DNA of the CDR3: TGTGCCAGCAGTGATCTTCGGGACACCGGACCTGAAGCTTTCTTT. This encodes CASSDLRDTGPEAFF.

The chain uses TRBV10-3 and TRBJ2-4, with 8 bases aligning to TRBD1. The J segment lost 0 bases and the V segment lost 4 bases, leaving 8 bases of the junction unmatched. This CDR3 has 17 amino acids. The germline V gene encodes CDR1 ENHRY and CDR2 SYGVKD. The CDR3 region has the DNA TGTGCCATCAGTGCAGTTGGACAGGGACCAGCCAAAAACATTCAGTACTTC. It translates to CAISAVGQGPAKNIQYF.

The J gene is TRBJ2-6, the V gene TRBV12-5, with 8 bases matching TRBD1. Germline loops: CDR1 LGHNT, CDR2 FRNRAP. Unmatched junction bases numbered 1, after V lost 4 bases and J lost 2 bases. The CDR3 sequence is 15 residues long. The CDR3 loop is CASGSDRAGANVLTF. The CDR3 DNA reads TGTGCTAGTGGTTCGGACAGGGCTGGGGCCAACGTCCTGACTTTC.

The V call is TRBV6-6, the J call TRBJ2-5; D possibly corresponds to TRBD2 (6 bases). With 6 bases removed from V and 5 bases from J, the gap between germline ends came to 13 bases. This CDR3 is 13 amino acids long. CDR1 and CDR2 (germline): MNHNY, SVGAGI (reference sequence). CDR3 nucleotide sequence: TGTGCCAGCAGCCGGGGACTCGGGGAGACCCAGTACTTC. It encodes CASSRGLGETQYF.

The chain has TRBV7-2 and TRBJ1-5; TRBD1 is a possible D gene (5 bases). The CDR3 extends over 17 amino acids. The V gene's germline CDR1 is SGHTA and CDR2 FQGNSA. Trimming took 1 base from V and 2 from J, leaving 15 bases between them. The CDR3 DNA follows: TGTGCCAGCAGCTTAGTTCCGTCAGGGATAGGCAATCAGCCCCAGCATTTT. It codes for CASSLVPSGIGNQPQHF.

The rearrangement links TRBV2 to TRBJ1-6, with D uncertain. The V gene lost 0 bases and the J gene lost 8 bases, with 11 bases spanning the gap. CDR3 length: 15 residues. The V gene's germline CDR1 is SNHLY and CDR2 FYNNEI. For the CDR3, the DNA is TGTGCCAGCAGTGAAGCGCGGGGAAGGGATTCACCCCTCCACTTT. Encoded protein: CASSEARGRDSPLHF.

The rearrangement joins TRBV13 to TRBJ2-7, with 8 bases fitting TRBD2. Germline CDR1 and CDR2: PRHDT and FYEKMQ (reference sequence). CDR3 length: 14 residues. Unmatched junction bases numbered 6, after V lost 2 bases and J lost 6 bases. The CDR3 bases are TGTGCCAGCAGCTTACGGGGGGGCCATCGCGAGCAGTACTTC. Translated: CASSLRGGHREQYF.

This clone was counted between two and nine times. V is TRBV7-2 and J is TRBJ2-5, with a weak D call TRBD1 (5 bases). The J call is in doubt because the DNA end fits TRBJ2-7 better. The germline gives CDR1 SGHTA, CDR2 FQGNSA. CDR3 length: 13 amino acids. The CDR3 loop is CASSGAWGDEQYF. The CDR3 DNA sequence: TGTGCCAGCAGCGGGGCGTGGGGCGACGAGCAGTACTTC.

This rearrangement joins TRBV9 to TRBJ2-1; tentatively, D is TRBD2 (5 bases). Germline V gene sequence: CDR1 SGDLS, CDR2 YYNGEE. V was trimmed by 4 bases and J by 10 bases, leaving 21 bases between them. There are 15 residues in the CDR3. In DNA form, the CDR3 reads TGTGCCAGCAGCCCCCATCCGAGCGGAGTACGGGAGCAGTTCTTC. Translation gives CASSPHPSGVREQFF.

V and J are TRBV5-8 and TRBJ2-2, with 8 bases identical to TRBD2. Germline assignment: CDR1 SGHTS and CDR2 YDEGEE. V shed 3 bases and J 5 bases; nucleotides not matched to a gene: 6. The CDR3 covers 15 residues. In DNA form, the CDR3 reads TGTGCCAGCAGCTCCGGGACTAGGGGAACCGGGGAGCTGTTTTTT. Amino acids: CASSSGTRGTGELFF.

CDR3 in amino acids: CSVEDLGSRGNEQFF. The CDR3 coding sequence is TGCAGCGTTGAAGATTTAGGGAGTCGAGGGAATGAGCAGTTCTTC. J is TRBJ2-1 and V is TRBV29-1, with a weak D call TRBD2 (5 bases). Trimming stripped 0 bases from V and 7 bases from J, with 16 bases between. Germline V lookup: CDR1 SQVTM, CDR2 ANQGSEA. This CDR3 has 15 residues.

V gene TRBV1 combines with J gene TRBJ2-2; whether TRBD2, the table's D call, matches the DNA was not checked. TRBV1 has pseudogene status. The CDR3 spans 14 residues. The chain's CDR3 is CTSSHAGATGELFF. CDR3 bases: TGCACCAGCAGCCATGCGGGAGCGACCGGGGAGCTGTTTTTT.